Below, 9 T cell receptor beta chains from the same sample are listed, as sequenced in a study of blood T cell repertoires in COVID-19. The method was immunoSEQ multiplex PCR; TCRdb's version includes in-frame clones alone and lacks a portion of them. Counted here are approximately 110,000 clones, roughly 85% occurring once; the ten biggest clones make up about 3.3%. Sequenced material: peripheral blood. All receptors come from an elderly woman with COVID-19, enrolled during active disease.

CDR3 DNA sequence: TGTGCCAGCAGCGTCGTGTTAGCGGGAGGCGTACGCTACAATGAGCAGTTCTTC. Translation gives CASSVVLAGGVRYNEQFF. This sequence joins TRBV7-8 and TRBJ2-1; 10 positions agree with TRBD2. The V gene's germline CDR1 is SGHVS and CDR2 FQNEAQ. With V trimmed by 5 bases and J by 3 bases, 13 bases remained unmatched. The CDR3 is 18 amino acids. Combining the CDR3 with reference TRBV7-8 and TRBJ2-1 gives the whole variable domain GAGVSQSPRYKVAKRGQDVALRCDPISGHVSLFWYQQALGQGPEFLTYFQNEAQLDKSGLPSDRFFAERPEGSVSTLKIQRTQQEDSAVYLCASSVVLAGGVRYNEQFFGPGTRLTVL.

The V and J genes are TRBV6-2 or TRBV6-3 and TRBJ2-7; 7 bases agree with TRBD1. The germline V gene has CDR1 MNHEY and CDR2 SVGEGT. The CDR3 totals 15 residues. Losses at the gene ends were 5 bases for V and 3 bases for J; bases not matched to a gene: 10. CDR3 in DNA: TGTGCCAGCAGTCACAGGGGTAGGGGTGACTACGAGCAGTACTTC. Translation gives CASSHRGRGDYEQYF.

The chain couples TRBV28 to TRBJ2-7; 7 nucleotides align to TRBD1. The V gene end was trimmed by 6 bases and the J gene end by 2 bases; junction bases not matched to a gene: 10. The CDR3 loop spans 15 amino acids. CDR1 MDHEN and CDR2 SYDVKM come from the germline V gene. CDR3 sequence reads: CASSLYDRAPYEQYF. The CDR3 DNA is TGTGCCAGCAGCCTATACGACAGGGCTCCCTACGAGCAGTACTTC. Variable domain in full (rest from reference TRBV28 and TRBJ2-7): DVKVTQSSRYLVKRTGEKVFLECVQDMDHENMFWYRQDPGLGLRLIYFSYDVKMKEKGDIPEGYSVSREKKERFSLILESASTNQTSMYLCASSLYDRAPYEQYFGPGTRLTVT.

CDR3 nucleotide sequence: TGTGCCAGCTCACAGGGGACAGGCCCCTCTGGAAACACCATATATTTT. Translating gives CASSQGTGPSGNTIYF. The J gene is TRBJ1-3, the V gene TRBV18, with 8 bases aligning to TRBD1. The CDR3 contains 16 residues. Germline assignment: CDR1 KGHSH and CDR2 LQKENI. The ends lost 4 bases at V and 0 bases at J; junction bases unmatched: 5.

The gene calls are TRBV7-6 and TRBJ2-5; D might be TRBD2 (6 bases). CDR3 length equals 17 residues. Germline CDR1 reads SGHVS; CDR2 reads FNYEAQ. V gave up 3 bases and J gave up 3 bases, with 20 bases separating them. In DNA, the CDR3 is TGTGCCAGCAGCTTCGGAGTAGCGGAGGGATTAGAAGAGACCCAGTACTTC. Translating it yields CASSFGVAEGLEETQYF.

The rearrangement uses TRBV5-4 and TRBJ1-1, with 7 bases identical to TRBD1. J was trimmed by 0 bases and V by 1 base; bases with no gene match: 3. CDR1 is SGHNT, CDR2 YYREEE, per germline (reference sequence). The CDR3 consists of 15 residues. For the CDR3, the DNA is TGTGCCAGCAGCTTGAGCACAGGGGTGAACACTGAAGCTTTCTTT. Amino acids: CASSLSTGVNTEAFF.

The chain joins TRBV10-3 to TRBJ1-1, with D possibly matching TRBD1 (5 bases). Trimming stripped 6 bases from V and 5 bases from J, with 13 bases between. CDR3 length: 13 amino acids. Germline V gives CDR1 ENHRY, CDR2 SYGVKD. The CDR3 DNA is TGTGCCATCAGGGACACAGGTCTGACTGAAGCTTTCTTT. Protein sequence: CAIRDTGLTEAFF.

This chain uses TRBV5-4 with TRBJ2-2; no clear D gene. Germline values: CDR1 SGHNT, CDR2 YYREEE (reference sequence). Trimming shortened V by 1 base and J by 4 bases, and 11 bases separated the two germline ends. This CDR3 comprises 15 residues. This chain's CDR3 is CASSLSSSGTGELFF. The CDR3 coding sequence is TGTGCCAGCAGCTTGTCTAGTTCCGGCACCGGGGAGCTGTTTTTT.

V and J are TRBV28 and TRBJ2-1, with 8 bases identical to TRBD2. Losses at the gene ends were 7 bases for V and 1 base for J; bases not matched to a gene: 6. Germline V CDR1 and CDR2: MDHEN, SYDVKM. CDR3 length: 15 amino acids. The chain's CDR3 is CASTGTRDSYNEQFF. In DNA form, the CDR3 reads TGTGCCAGCACCGGGACTAGGGATTCCTACAATGAGCAGTTCTTC. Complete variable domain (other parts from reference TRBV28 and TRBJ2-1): DVKVTQSSRYLVKRTGEKVFLECVQDMDHENMFWYRQDPGLGLRLIYFSYDVKMKEKGDIPEGYSVSREKKERFSLILESASTNQTSMYLCASTGTRDSYNEQFFGPGTRLTVL.